This T cell receptor beta chain was recovered during a study of blood T cell repertoires in COVID-19. Study-wide context: There were acute and convalescent COVID-19 samples, and they came from the United States, Italy and Spain.

In the authors' methods: For nucleated cells, counts were estimated from reference gene primer amplification. Data came from immunoSEQ multiplex PCR; TCRdb stores just in-frame clones and leaves some out. From that table come the V and J calls and clone size; the DNA was used to work out D and trimming. The sample yields approximately 240,000 clones, about 88% seen once. The CDR3 spans 16 residues. With V trimmed by 4 bases and J by 1 base, 8 bases remained unmatched. The germline V gene encodes CDR1 MGHRA and CDR2 YSYEKL. The sequence derives from a woman in her forties who had recovered from COVID-19. The chain couples TRBV4-1 to TRBJ2-5, with 8 nucleotides matching TRBD1. The sample was peripheral blood. DNA for the CDR3: TGCGCCAGCAGCCGATTAGGACAGGGCCTCCAAGAGACCCAGTACTTC. Protein: CASSRLGQGLQETQYF.